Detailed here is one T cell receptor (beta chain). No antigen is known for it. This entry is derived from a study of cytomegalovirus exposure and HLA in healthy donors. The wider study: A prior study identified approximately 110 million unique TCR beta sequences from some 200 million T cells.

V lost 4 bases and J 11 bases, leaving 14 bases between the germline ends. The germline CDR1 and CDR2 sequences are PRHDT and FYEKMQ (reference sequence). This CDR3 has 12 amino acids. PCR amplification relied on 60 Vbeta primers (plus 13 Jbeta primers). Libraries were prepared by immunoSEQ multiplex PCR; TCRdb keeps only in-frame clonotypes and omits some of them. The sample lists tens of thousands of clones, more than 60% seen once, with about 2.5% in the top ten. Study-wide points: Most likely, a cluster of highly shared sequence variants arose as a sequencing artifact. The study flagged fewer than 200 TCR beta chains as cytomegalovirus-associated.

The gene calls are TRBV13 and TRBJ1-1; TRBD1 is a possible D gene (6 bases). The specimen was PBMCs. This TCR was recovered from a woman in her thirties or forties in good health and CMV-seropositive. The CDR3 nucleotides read TGTGCCAGCAGCTCCGGGGACACCAGGGCTTTCTTT. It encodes CASSSGDTRAFF.